This T cell receptor (beta chain) was recorded in a study of blood T cell repertoires in COVID-19. Per the study methods: For nucleated cells, counts were estimated from reference gene primer amplification. TCRdb's table, derived via immunoSEQ multiplex PCR, lists solely in-frame clones and lacks some. Clone size and the V and J calls come from that table; the DNA yielded D and trimming. The sample lists some 220,000 clones, about 86% seen once, with over 3% in the top ten. In assigning cohorts, the study relied on participant-reported clinical history. With 1 base removed from V and 3 bases from J, the gap between germline ends came to 3 bases. This CDR3 contains 13 residues. Looked up from germline, CDR1 is MDHEN and CDR2 is SYDVKM.

The V and J genes are TRBV28 and TRBJ2-2; D is undetermined. The specimen was PBMCs or T cells enriched from blood (not recorded which). This TCR came from a woman in her fifties or sixties in a cohort exposed to, infected with or recovered from COVID-19 (not recorded which). The DNA of the CDR3 is TGTGCCAGCAGTTTATCGGACACCGGGGAGCTGTTTTTT. Translated: CASSLSDTGELFF.